Shown below are 5 T cell receptor beta chains from a single sample sequenced in a study of cytomegalovirus exposure and HLA in healthy donors. The study ran its PCR with 60 Vbeta and 13 Jbeta primers. The assay was immunoSEQ multiplex PCR, and TCRdb's table has in-frame clones only and misses some. Of 120,000 to 150,000 clones listed, 77% are singletons. Material: PBMCs. The source of these receptors is a female donor in good health and CMV-seronegative.

V gene TRBV5-1 combines with J gene TRBJ2-1; D perhaps matches TRBD1 (6 bases). The CDR3 extends over 16 amino acids. Germline loops: CDR1 SGHRS, CDR2 YFSETQ. Trimming cost V 3 bases and J 0 bases, with 13 bases left between them. The CDR3 protein is CASSSGQSRSYNEQFF. The CDR3 DNA follows: TGCGCCAGCAGCTCAGGACAGTCCCGCTCCTACAATGAGCAGTTCTTC.

J is TRBJ1-2 and V is TRBV7-3, with 7 bases lining up with TRBD1. V trimming: 5 bases; J trimming: 5 bases; junction bases outside the gene matches: 11. This CDR3 region has 15 residues. Germline V CDR1 and CDR2: SGHTA, FQGTGA. The CDR3 spells CASSQVPSTGYGYTF. The CDR3 coding sequence is TGTGCCAGCAGCCAGGTTCCATCGACAGGGTATGGCTACACCTTC.

This clone was counted a few times. The J gene is TRBJ1-6, the V gene TRBV27; 9 bases agree with TRBD1. V lost 5 bases, J lost 0 bases, and 14 bases stayed unmatched. The CDR3 is made up of 20 amino acids. Per germline, CDR1 MNHEY and CDR2 SMNVEV (reference sequence). Here the CDR3 reads CASSQRIRTGASSYNSPLHF. The CDR3 DNA reads as TGTGCCAGCAGTCAACGAATACGGACAGGGGCGAGCTCCTATAATTCACCCCTCCACTTT.

This clone was observed a few times. V gene TRBV2 combines with J gene TRBJ1-3; possibly TRBD1 for D (6 bases). The CDR3 is 16 amino acids. Per the germline V gene, CDR1 is SNHLY and CDR2 is FYNNEI. The V end was cut by 7 bases, the J end by 0 bases, with 16 bases between. CDR3 sequence reads: CASTRDEGGSGNTIYF. The CDR3 DNA is TGTGCCAGCACACGAGATGAAGGGGGCTCTGGAAACACCATATATTTT.

V is TRBV5-1 and J is TRBJ1-2; tentative D call: TRBD1 (6 bases). CDR1 SGHRS and CDR2 YFSETQ come from the germline V gene. The germline V and J ends were trimmed by 4 bases and 1 base, with 23 bases remaining between them. The CDR3 is 18 residues long. The CDR3 sequence is CASSPAPGKGQFNYGYTF. CDR3 DNA: TGCGCCAGCAGCCCTGCCCCCGGGAAAGGACAGTTTAACTATGGCTACACCTTC.